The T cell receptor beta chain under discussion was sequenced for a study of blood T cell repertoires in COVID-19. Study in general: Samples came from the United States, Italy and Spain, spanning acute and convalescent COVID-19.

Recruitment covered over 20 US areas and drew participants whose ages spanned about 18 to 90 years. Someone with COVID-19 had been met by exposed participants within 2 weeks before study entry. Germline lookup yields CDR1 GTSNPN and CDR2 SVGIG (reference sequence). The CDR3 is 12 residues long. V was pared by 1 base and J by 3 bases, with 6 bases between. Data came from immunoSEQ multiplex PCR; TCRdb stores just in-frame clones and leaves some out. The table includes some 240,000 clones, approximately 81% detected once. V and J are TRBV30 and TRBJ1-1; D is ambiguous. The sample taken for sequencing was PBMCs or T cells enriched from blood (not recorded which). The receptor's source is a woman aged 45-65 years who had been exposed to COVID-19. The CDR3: CAWSDQDTEAFF. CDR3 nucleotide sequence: TGTGCCTGGAGTGACCAGGACACTGAAGCTTTCTTT.